The rows below give T cell receptor beta chains drawn from one sample of a study of blood T cells in healthy people across ages. Using its own MiXCR run on the 5' RACE reads, TCRdb lists one record per CDR3 protein. The table has around 1,900,000 distinct CDR3 sequences, roughly 43% seen once. The specimen was blood. These receptors were taken from a human donor in good health. CDR3s include the opening cysteine and the closing phenylalanine or tryptophan. The D gene is left open where the match is weak. Expanded clones are given a class, and other clones once, few, many or no size at all.

clone size,J gene,V gene,D gene,CDR3 DNA,CDR3 protein
few,TRBJ2-2,TRBV7-3,-,TGTGCCAGCAGCTTAATCTCCGCCGGAGGCGCCGGGGAGCTGTTTTTT,CASSLISAGGAGELFF
many,TRBJ2-2,TRBV7-2,TRBD1,TGTGCCAGCAGCTTACAGGGGGTGAACACCGGGGAGCTGTTTTTT,CASSLQGVNTGELFF
-,TRBJ1-1,TRBV6-5,-,TGTGCCAGCAGTCGAGTACCCATTGGGGCTGAAGCTTTCTTT,CASSRVPIGAEAFF
few,TRBJ1-2,TRBV6-5,-,TGTGCCAGCAGTTACTCAACAGCTCAAGGCTACACCTTC,CASSYSTAQGYTF
-,TRBJ2-1,TRBV10-3,-,TGTGCCATCAGTGCTCCGGGTAGCGATGGGCAGTTCTTC,CAISAPGSDGQFF
few,TRBJ2-1,TRBV10-3,TRBD2,TGTGCCATCAGAGGGACTAGCGGGGGTGATGAGCAGTTCTTC,CAIRGTSGGDEQFF
-,TRBJ2-2,TRBV24-1,-,TGTGCCACCAGTCGGACAGCACCGAACACCGGGGAGCGGTTTTTT,CATSRTAPNTGERFF
-,TRBJ2-1,TRBV7-2,-,TGTGCCAGCAGCTCAGGGACTCTGGGGGGCGATGAGCAGTTCTTC,CASSSGTLGGDEQFF
-,TRBJ2-5,TRBV28,-,TGTGCCAGCAGTTTAGGCAAGATGTCATGGTACTTC,CASSLGKMSWYF
-,TRBJ2-2,TRBV27,TRBD2,TGTGCCAGCAGGGAAATCGGCGGGGGGGTCGCCGGGGAGCTGTTTTTT,CASREIGGGVAGELFF
-,TRBJ1-6,TRBV6-2/TRBV6-3,TRBD1,TGTGCCAGTGCAACAGGGGTTACTGGTTCACCCCTCCACTTT,CASATGVTGSPLHF
-,TRBJ1-5,TRBV20-1,-,TGCAGTGCTAGAGGCCCCGGGACAAGCAATCAGCCCCAGCATTTT,CSARGPGTSNQPQHF
-,TRBJ1-1,TRBV20-1,TRBD1,TGCAGTGCCCCGGCCACAGGGGTTAACACCGAAGCTTTCTTT,CSAPATGVNTEAFF
-,TRBJ1-5,TRBV18,-,TGTGCCAGCTCACCTACAGGGTTAGCGGGTCAGCCCCAGCATTTT,CASSPTGLAGQPQHF
-,TRBJ1-1,TRBV7-9,-,TGTGCCAGCAGCTTTCCGGCGCGGGGACAAGGACAGAACACTGAAGCTTTCTTT,CASSFPARGQGQNTEAFF
many,TRBJ2-3,TRBV3-1,-,TGTGCCAGCAGGGGCACAGATACGCAGTATTTT,CASRGTDTQYF
-,TRBJ2-5,TRBV6-2/TRBV6-3,-,TGTGCCAGCAACAGGGTTGCGGAGACCCAGTACTTC,CASNRVAETQYF
few,TRBJ2-5,TRBV7-2,-,TGTGCCAGCAGCCGCGACTACAACCAAGAGACCCAGTACTTC,CASSRDYNQETQYF
-,TRBJ1-5,TRBV28,-,TGTGCCAGCAGTCCCGAGACAGATAGCAATCAGCCCCAGCATTTT,CASSPETDSNQPQHF
few,TRBJ2-1,TRBV9,-,TGTGCCAGCAGCGTAGGGGATTGGAATGAGCAGTTCTTC,CASSVGDWNEQFF